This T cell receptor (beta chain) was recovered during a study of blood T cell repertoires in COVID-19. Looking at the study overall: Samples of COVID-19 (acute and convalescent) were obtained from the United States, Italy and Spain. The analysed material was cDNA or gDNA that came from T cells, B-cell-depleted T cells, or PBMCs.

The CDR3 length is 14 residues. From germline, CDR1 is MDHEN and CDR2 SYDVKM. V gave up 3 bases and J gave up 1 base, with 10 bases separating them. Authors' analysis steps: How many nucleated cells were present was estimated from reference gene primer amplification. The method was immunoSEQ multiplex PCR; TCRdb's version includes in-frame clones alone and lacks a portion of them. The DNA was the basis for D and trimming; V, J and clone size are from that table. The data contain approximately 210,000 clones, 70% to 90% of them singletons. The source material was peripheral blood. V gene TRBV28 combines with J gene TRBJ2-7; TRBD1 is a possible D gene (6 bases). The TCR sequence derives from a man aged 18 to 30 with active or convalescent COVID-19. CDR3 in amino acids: CASSLYRGSYEQYF. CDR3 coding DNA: TGTGCCAGCAGTTTGTATAGGGGGTCCTACGAGCAGTACTTC. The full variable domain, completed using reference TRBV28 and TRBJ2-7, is DVKVTQSSRYLVKRTGEKVFLECVQDMDHENMFWYRQDPGLGLRLIYFSYDVKMKEKGDIPEGYSVSREKKERFSLILESASTNQTSMYLCASSLYRGSYEQYFGPGTRLTVT.